These T cell receptor beta chains were read from a single sample in a study of blood T cells in healthy people across ages. TCRdb independently ran MiXCR on the 5' RACE reads; one entry per CDR3 protein. The repertoire holds approximately 690,000 distinct CDR3 sequences, with 40% to 45% as singletons. Specimen: blood. The receptors derive from a man older than 75 in good health. CDR3s include the opening cysteine and the closing phenylalanine or tryptophan. Fields, in order: D gene, clone size, V gene, J gene, CDR3 protein, CDR3 DNA. D genes are given only for firm matches. Only part of the rows carry a size: once, few, many, or a class if the clone is expanded.

D gene: TRBD2; clone size: once; V gene: TRBV4-1; J gene: TRBJ2-7; CDR3 protein: CASSRPGLAGARGTYEQYF; CDR3 DNA: TGCGCCAGCAGCCGTCCGGGACTAGCGGGAGCTAGAGGGACCTACGAGCAGTACTTC
D gene: NA; clone size: few; V gene: TRBV10-3; J gene: TRBJ1-2; CDR3 protein: CAISEGIGYGYTF; CDR3 DNA: TGTGCCATCAGTGAAGGGATTGGCTATGGCTACACCTTC
D gene: TRBD2; clone size: few; V gene: TRBV9; J gene: TRBJ2-5; CDR3 protein: CASSAIAGGQETQYF; CDR3 DNA: TGTGCCAGCAGCGCAATAGCGGGAGGTCAAGAGACCCAGTACTTC
D gene: NA; clone size: many; V gene: TRBV6-2/TRBV6-3; J gene: TRBJ2-1; CDR3 protein: CASSYSEGKQFF; CDR3 DNA: TGTGCCAGCAGTTACTCAGAAGGCAAGCAGTTCTTC
D gene: NA; clone size: few; V gene: TRBV6-2/TRBV6-3; J gene: TRBJ2-6; CDR3 protein: CASSYPWVSSYSGANVLTF; CDR3 DNA: TGTGCCAGCAGTTACCCGTGGGTCAGTTCGTACTCTGGGGCCAACGTCCTGACTTTC
D gene: TRBD1; clone size: NA; V gene: TRBV5-1; J gene: TRBJ2-1; CDR3 protein: CASSNRDRGLSYNEQFF; CDR3 DNA: TGCGCCAGCAGCAACCGGGACAGGGGATTATCCTACAATGAGCAGTTCTTC
D gene: NA; clone size: NA; V gene: TRBV30; J gene: TRBJ2-7; CDR3 protein: CAWSGLTNEQYF; CDR3 DNA: TGTGCCTGGAGTGGACTAACTAATGAGCAGTACTTC
D gene: TRBD2; clone size: many; V gene: TRBV6-5; J gene: TRBJ2-7; CDR3 protein: CASSYQAGGPLEQYF; CDR3 DNA: TGTGCCAGCAGTTATCAAGCGGGGGGGCCTCTCGAGCAGTACTTC
D gene: NA; clone size: once; V gene: TRBV6-1; J gene: TRBJ2-5; CDR3 protein: CAGSWGRTYQETQYF; CDR3 DNA: TGTGCCGGCAGTTGGGGCAGAACCTACCAAGAGACCCAGTACTTC
D gene: TRBD1; clone size: NA; V gene: TRBV28; J gene: TRBJ1-5; CDR3 protein: CASSPTGLSSNQPQHF; CDR3 DNA: TGTGCCAGCAGTCCGACAGGGCTTTCGAGCAATCAGCCCCAGCATTTT
D gene: TRBD2; clone size: few; V gene: TRBV7-7; J gene: TRBJ2-5; CDR3 protein: CASSFAGERETQYF; CDR3 DNA: TGTGCTAGCAGCTTCGCGGGAGAGAGGGAGACCCAGTACTTC
D gene: NA; clone size: NA; V gene: TRBV7-8; J gene: TRBJ1-1; CDR3 protein: CASSRIEAFF; CDR3 DNA: TGTGCCAGCAGCCGGATTGAAGCTTTCTTT
D gene: TRBD2; clone size: few; V gene: TRBV19; J gene: TRBJ2-1; CDR3 protein: CASSIVSIGTSVRYNEQFF; CDR3 DNA: TGTGCCAGTAGTATAGTAAGTATAGGGACTAGCGTCAGGTACAATGAGCAGTTCTTC
D gene: TRBD1; clone size: few; V gene: TRBV30; J gene: TRBJ2-5; CDR3 protein: CAFAQWGTGEREQYF; CDR3 DNA: TGTGCCTTCGCACAATGGGGGACAGGTGAGAGGGAGCAGTACTTC
D gene: NA; clone size: few; V gene: TRBV20-1; J gene: TRBJ1-2; CDR3 protein: CSASGLVGRSNGYTF; CDR3 DNA: TGCAGTGCTAGTGGGCTCGTAGGGCGCAGCAACGGCTACACCTTC
D gene: NA; clone size: few; V gene: TRBV20-1; J gene: TRBJ1-2; CDR3 protein: CSAPTRVSNYGYTF; CDR3 DNA: TGCAGTGCTCCCACCCGGGTCAGCAACTATGGCTACACCTTC
D gene: NA; clone size: NA; V gene: TRBV6-5; J gene: TRBJ1-2; CDR3 protein: CASRTHGGYGYTF; CDR3 DNA: TGTGCCAGCAGGACACATGGAGGCTATGGCTACACCTTC
D gene: NA; clone size: NA; V gene: TRBV6-5; J gene: TRBJ2-5; CDR3 protein: CASSRTNNEQYF; CDR3 DNA: TGTGCCAGCAGCCGCACAAACAATGAGCAGTACTTC
D gene: NA; clone size: many; V gene: TRBV27; J gene: TRBJ2-1; CDR3 protein: CASSIIAGNEQFF; CDR3 DNA: TGTGCCAGCAGCATCATCGCGGGAAATGAGCAGTTCTTC
D gene: NA; clone size: NA; V gene: TRBV4-3; J gene: TRBJ1-4; CDR3 protein: CASSQDRILFF; CDR3 DNA: TGCGCCAGCAGCCAAGACCGGATTTTGTTTTTT
D gene: NA; clone size: NA; V gene: TRBV25-1; J gene: TRBJ2-5; CDR3 protein: CASSVSLARQETQYF; CDR3 DNA: TGTGCCAGCAGTGTAAGCCTAGCGAGGCAAGAGACCCAGTACTTC
D gene: TRBD1; clone size: NA; V gene: TRBV7-6; J gene: TRBJ2-5; CDR3 protein: CASSPSRQGSAGTQYF; CDR3 DNA: TGTGCCAGCAGTCCCTCCAGACAGGGGTCGGCAGGGACCCAGTACTTC
D gene: TRBD2; clone size: NA; V gene: TRBV28; J gene: TRBJ2-3; CDR3 protein: CASSTRTSGTDTQYF; CDR3 DNA: TGTGCCAGCAGTACACGGACTAGCGGCACAGATACGCAGTATTTT
D gene: NA; clone size: few; V gene: TRBV11-2; J gene: TRBJ1-4; CDR3 protein: CASSFNRATNEKLFF; CDR3 DNA: TGTGCCAGCAGCTTTAATAGGGCAACTAATGAAAAACTGTTTTTT
D gene: TRBD1; clone size: NA; V gene: TRBV20-1; J gene: TRBJ2-2; CDR3 protein: CSARSTGANTGELFF; CDR3 DNA: TGCAGTGCTAGATCTACAGGGGCGAACACCGGGGAGCTGTTTTTT
D gene: NA; clone size: NA; V gene: TRBV20-1; J gene: TRBJ2-5; CDR3 protein: CSASPLGGQLWETQYF; CDR3 DNA: TGCAGTGCTAGCCCCCTAGGGGGTCAACTTTGGGAGACCCAGTACTTC
D gene: TRBD2; clone size: NA; V gene: TRBV4-2; J gene: TRBJ2-5; CDR3 protein: CASSQGSGLADNEQYF; CDR3 DNA: TGTGCCAGCAGCCAAGGATCGGGACTAGCGGACAATGAGCAGTACTTC
D gene: TRBD1; clone size: few; V gene: TRBV28; J gene: TRBJ2-5; CDR3 protein: CASSPQGALWTQYF; CDR3 DNA: TGTGCCAGCAGTCCGCAGGGGGCCCTTTGGACCCAGTACTTC
D gene: TRBD2; clone size: many; V gene: TRBV7-2; J gene: TRBJ2-3; CDR3 protein: CASSQGLAGADTQYF; CDR3 DNA: TGTGCCAGCAGCCAGGGACTAGCGGGAGCAGATACGCAGTATTTT
D gene: NA; clone size: NA; V gene: TRBV10-3; J gene: TRBJ1-1; CDR3 protein: CAIRGTGNTEAFF; CDR3 DNA: TGTGCCATCAGGGGCACGGGGAACACTGAAGCTTTCTTT
D gene: NA; clone size: few; V gene: TRBV4-2; J gene: TRBJ2-1; CDR3 protein: CASSQVRGSGNEQFF; CDR3 DNA: TGTGCCAGCAGCCAAGTACGGGGGTCGGGGAATGAGCAGTTCTTC
D gene: NA; clone size: few; V gene: TRBV6-2/TRBV6-3; J gene: TRBJ2-5; CDR3 protein: CASSGSLERDRETQYF; CDR3 DNA: TGTGCCAGCAGTGGATCTCTAGAGCGCGATCGGGAGACCCAGTACTTC
D gene: TRBD1; clone size: few; V gene: TRBV20-1; J gene: TRBJ2-7; CDR3 protein: CSASPGQGFLEQYF; CDR3 DNA: TGCAGTGCTAGTCCGGGACAGGGCTTCCTGGAGCAGTACTTC
D gene: NA; clone size: few; V gene: TRBV28; J gene: TRBJ2-1; CDR3 protein: CASPGQNNEQFF; CDR3 DNA: TGTGCCAGCCCCGGACAGAACAATGAGCAGTTCTTC
D gene: NA; clone size: few; V gene: TRBV20-1; J gene: TRBJ2-3; CDR3 protein: CSARLDTQYF; CDR3 DNA: TGCAGTGCTAGACTCGATACGCAGTATTTT
D gene: NA; clone size: NA; V gene: TRBV7-8; J gene: TRBJ1-6; CDR3 protein: CASSLGRDSPLHF; CDR3 DNA: TGTGCCAGCAGCTTAGGCAGAGATTCACCCCTCCACTTT
D gene: TRBD1; clone size: few; V gene: TRBV9; J gene: TRBJ2-6; CDR3 protein: CASSAAGTGDWGANVLTF; CDR3 DNA: TGTGCCAGCAGCGCCGCCGGGACAGGGGATTGGGGGGCCAACGTCCTGACTTTC
D gene: NA; clone size: NA; V gene: TRBV11-1; J gene: TRBJ2-1; CDR3 protein: CASSLAPGVGESNEQFF; CDR3 DNA: TGTGCCAGCAGCTTAGCTCCGGGGGTTGGAGAGTCCAATGAGCAGTTCTTC
D gene: NA; clone size: few; V gene: TRBV9; J gene: TRBJ2-7; CDR3 protein: CASSLRTGNSDEQYF; CDR3 DNA: TGTGCCAGCAGCCTCCGGACGGGAAATTCAGACGAGCAGTACTTC
D gene: TRBD2; clone size: NA; V gene: TRBV7-9; J gene: TRBJ2-5; CDR3 protein: CASRAASGSTEQYF; CDR3 DNA: TGTGCCAGCAGAGCCGCTAGCGGGAGTACTGAGCAGTACTTC
D gene: NA; clone size: NA; V gene: TRBV15; J gene: TRBJ2-1; CDR3 protein: CATSRDPVRSNEQFF; CDR3 DNA: TGTGCCACCAGCAGAGACCCCGTGAGGAGCAATGAGCAGTTCTTC
D gene: TRBD1; clone size: NA; V gene: TRBV24-1; J gene: TRBJ1-2; CDR3 protein: CATSESGTGVFGYTF; CDR3 DNA: TGTGCCACCAGTGAGTCCGGGACAGGGGTATTTGGCTACACCTTC
D gene: TRBD2; clone size: few; V gene: TRBV20-1; J gene: TRBJ2-7; CDR3 protein: CSASRPSGFYEQYF; CDR3 DNA: TGCAGTGCTAGCAGGCCTAGCGGCTTCTACGAGCAGTACTTC
D gene: NA; clone size: few; V gene: TRBV2; J gene: TRBJ2-1; CDR3 protein: CASSERVGLYNEQFF; CDR3 DNA: TGTGCCAGCAGTGAAAGGGTGGGCCTATACAATGAGCAGTTCTTC
D gene: TRBD1; clone size: NA; V gene: TRBV10-1; J gene: TRBJ2-5; CDR3 protein: CASSESTGSETQYF; CDR3 DNA: TGCGCCAGCAGTGAGTCGACAGGGAGCGAGACCCAGTACTTC